The 30 T cell receptor beta chains presented below share a single source sample, sequenced in a study of regulatory T cells in long-lasting Graves disease. Arm-PCR with iRepertoire HTBI primers amplified the CDR3 regions for these TCR beta libraries. TCRdb fed the multiplex PCR reads into MiXCR, producing one record per CDR3 protein. The table includes fewer than 500,000 distinct CDR3 sequences, roughly 16% detected once. The time point is: newly diagnosed GD, antithyroid drugs for less than 3 months. RNA extracted from PBMCs served as the sequencing template. The same data also contributed to another study, on T cells in Graves' hyperthyroidism and ophthalmopathy.

Sequences were derived from peripheral blood mononuclear cells (PBMCs), sampled at new diagnosis, from a patient treated with antithyroid drugs. The receptors stem from a man in his forties with Graves disease.

This clonotype was found a few times. CDR3 region: CASTGTSGRSVHYNEQFF. The CDR3 DNA follows: TGTGCCAGCACCGGGACTAGCGGGAGGTCAGTCCACTACAATGAGCAGTTCTTC. The chain is built from TRBV6-1 and TRBJ2-1; the match to TRBD2 covers 15 bases. CDR1 is MNHNS and CDR2 is SASEGT in the germline V gene. This CDR3 has 18 residues. V was clipped by 7 bases and J by 3 bases; unmatched bases: 10.

This clonotype was observed a handful of times. The chain combines TRBV12-3 or TRBV12-4 with TRBJ1-4; D ambiguous. The CDR3 spans 17 residues. Deletions cut 5 bases from V and 8 bases from J, with 24 bases between. The chain's CDR3 is CASSPLLSGLFGEKLFF. DNA for the CDR3: TGTGCCAGCAGTCCCCTTCTAAGCGGGTTGTTTGGGGAAAAACTGTTTTTT.

The table lists this clonotype with many counts. V and J are TRBV28 and TRBJ2-7; 11 bases agree with TRBD2. Trimming cost V 6 bases and J 3 bases; bases outside gene matches: 10. Per germline, CDR1 MDHEN and CDR2 SYDVKM. The CDR3 is made up of 16 amino acids. In DNA form, the CDR3 reads TGTGCCAGCAGCCATAATAGCGGGAGGGCCCTCTACGAGCAGTACTTC. This encodes CASSHNSGRALYEQYF.

The CDR3 DNA sequence: TGTGCCAGCAGTTTTGGCAGGGTAGGCAATCAGCCCCAGCATTTT. It codes for CASSFGRVGNQPQHF. The chain joins TRBV12-3 or TRBV12-4 to TRBJ1-5, with a possible D match to TRBD1 (5 bases). The CDR3 extends over 15 amino acids. V was clipped by 3 bases and J by 2 bases, with 11 bases between them.

A note on this clonotype: A much larger clonotype is one base distant, so this may be a read error. The chain employs TRBV7-3 and TRBJ1-6; no firm D call. Germline V lookup: CDR1 SGHTA, CDR2 FQGTGA. CDR3 length: 16 residues. Between the trimmed V and J ends, which lost 6 bases and 6 bases, there was a span of 18 bases. In DNA form, the CDR3 reads TGTGCCAGCAGTTCCCGAGCGGACGCGCGTAATTCACCCCTCCACTTT. Residues: CASSSRADARNSPLHF. The whole variable domain, filled in from reference TRBV7-3 and TRBJ1-6, reads GAGVSQTPSNKVTEKGKYVELRCDPISGHTALYWYRQSLGQGPEFLIYFQGTGAADDSGLPNDRFFAVRPEGSVSTLKIQRTERGDSAVYLCASSSRADARNSPLHFGNGTRLTVT.

This clonotype was recorded at least ten times. The chain carries TRBV11-3 and TRBJ2-3, with 9 bases identical to TRBD1. The germline V gene has CDR1 SGHNT and CDR2 YENEEA. Trimming cost V 5 bases and J 4 bases; bases outside gene matches: 4. CDR3 length: 14 amino acids. This CDR3 is CASSRDREADTQYF. The CDR3 DNA is TGTGCCAGCAGCCGGGACAGGGAAGCAGATACGCAGTATTTT.

In this sample, this clonotype turned up many times. V and J are TRBV2 and TRBJ1-5; TRBD1 agrees at 9 bases. Looked up from germline, CDR1 is SNHLY and CDR2 is FYNNEI. This CDR3 region has 17 residues. Trimming took 6 bases from V and 0 from J; bases not matched to a gene: 9. The CDR3 region has the DNA TGTGCCAGCAGCGAGGACAGGGGCGCTTTTAGCAATCAGCCCCAGCATTTT. Its protein is CASSEDRGAFSNQPQHF.

This clonotype has ten or more counts. The chain uses TRBV3-1 and TRBJ2-1, with D unclear. Germline-derived CDR1 and CDR2 are LGHDT and YNNKEL (reference sequence). This CDR3 has 13 amino acids. V was shortened by 1 base and J by 12 bases, with 13 bases between the two germline ends. CDR3: CASSQGLSRWQFF. The DNA for the CDR3 is TGTGCCAGCAGCCAAGGTCTCTCCCGGTGGCAGTTCTTC.

The genes are TRBV19 and TRBJ1-3; D gene uncertain. CDR3 length: 15 amino acids. V was shortened by 3 bases and J by 0 bases, with 9 bases between the two germline ends. Per germline, CDR1 LNHDA and CDR2 SQIVND (reference sequence). CDR3 in amino acids: CASSIGFGSGNTIYF. The CDR3 DNA sequence: TGTGCCAGTAGTATCGGATTCGGCTCTGGAAACACCATATATTTT.

The chain couples TRBV28 to TRBJ2-1; 10 bases agree with TRBD1. The J segment lost 10 bases and the V segment lost 2 bases, leaving 8 bases of the junction unmatched. The length of the CDR3 is 15 residues. CDR1 and CDR2 from the germline V gene are MDHEN and SYDVKM. The CDR3 spells CASSLVGQGLREQFF. The CDR3 bases are TGTGCCAGCAGTTTAGTGGGACAGGGGCTTAGGGAGCAGTTCTTC. The full variable domain, its missing parts supplied by reference TRBV28 and TRBJ2-1, is DVKVTQSSRYLVKRTGEKVFLECVQDMDHENMFWYRQDPGLGLRLIYFSYDVKMKEKGDIPEGYSVSREKKERFSLILESASTNQTSMYLCASSLVGQGLREQFFGPGTRLTVL.

This clonotype was counted at least ten times. The V and J genes are TRBV3-1 and TRBJ1-5; no clear D. The germline CDR1 and CDR2 sequences are LGHDT and YNNKEL (reference sequence). V lost 4 bases and J 4 bases, leaving 8 bases between the germline ends. This CDR3 has 13 residues. The CDR3 DNA sequence: TGTGCCAGCAGCCGGGCAGCTAATCAGCCCCAGCATTTT. Its protein is CASSRAANQPQHF.

The chain links TRBV7-9 to TRBJ2-7; D gene ambiguous. CDR1 is SEHNR and CDR2 is FQNEAQ in the germline V gene (reference sequence). V lost 1 base, J lost 5 bases, and 18 bases lay in between. This CDR3 has 16 amino acids. The CDR3 DNA sequence: TGTGCCAGCAGCTTAGTTGGTGGGCCACTTTCGAACGAGCAGTACTTC. This encodes CASSLVGGPLSNEQYF. The variable domain in full, completed from reference TRBV7-9 and TRBJ2-7, reads DTGVSQNPRHKITKRGQNVTFRCDPISEHNRLYWYRQTLGQGPEFLTYFQNEAQLEKSRLLSDRFSAERPKGSFSTLEIQRTEQGDSAMYLCASSLVGGPLSNEQYFGPGTRLTVT.

The chain has TRBV6-2 or TRBV6-3 and TRBJ2-7; the D gene is possibly TRBD2 (6 bases). Germline loops: CDR1 MNHEY, CDR2 SVGEGT. Trimming shortened V by 6 bases and J by 3 bases, and 12 bases separated the two germline ends. This CDR3 has 13 residues. In DNA, the CDR3 is TGTGCCAGCAGCCACCGGGGACTCTACGAGCAGTACTTC. It encodes CASSHRGLYEQYF.

This clonotype was recorded only once. A much larger clone sits a single nucleotide away, making a read error possible. This chain joins TRBV6-2 or TRBV6-3 and TRBJ2-5, with 8 bases matching TRBD1. Germline trimming cut 3 bases from V and 1 base from J; bases unmatched to any gene: 7. CDR3 size: 16 residues. CDR1 and CDR2 from the germline V gene are MNHEY and SVGEGT. Here the CDR3 reads CASSYKDRAVQETQYF. For the CDR3, the DNA is TGTGCCAGCAGTTATAAGGACAGGGCAGTCCAAGAGACCCAGTACTTC.

In this sample, this clonotype turned up many times. The V and J genes are TRBV11-2 and TRBJ2-5; TRBD2 matches 8 bases. This CDR3 is built from 16 residues. V lost 3 bases and J lost 4; bases outside the gene matches: 10. Germline CDR1 SGHAT, CDR2 FQNNGV. CDR3 sequence (DNA): TGTGCCAGCAGCTTGTTCCGCGTGCTAGCGGGAGAGACCCAGTACTTC. Translating gives CASSLFRVLAGETQYF.

This CDR3 reads CASSLGGLGDTQYF. The CDR3 DNA follows: TGTGCCAGCAGCTTGGGGGGGTTAGGAGATACGCAGTATTTT. The J gene is TRBJ2-3, the V gene TRBV5-5, with D possibly called TRBD1 or TRBD2 (5 bases each). Germline-derived CDR1 and CDR2 are SGHKS and YYEKEE (reference sequence). V was shortened by 0 bases and J by 5 bases, with 10 bases between the two germline ends. CDR3 length equals 14 residues.

This clonotype was seen more than once but under ten times. V is TRBV24-1 and J is TRBJ2-5; D possibly corresponds to TRBD2 (6 bases). V was trimmed by 3 bases and J by 7 bases, leaving 14 bases between them. Germline CDR1 reads KGHDR; CDR2 reads SFDVKD. This CDR3 region has 14 residues. CDR3 DNA: TGTGCCACCAGTGATAGTCCGGGGGATATGACCCAGTACTTC. Translated: CATSDSPGDMTQYF.

The sample holds a few counts of this clonotype. The chain recombines TRBV12-3 or TRBV12-4 with TRBJ2-7, with 10 bases matching TRBD1. The V and J ends lost 3 bases and 7 bases, in that order; junction bases with no gene match: 15. The CDR3 totals 17 residues. The CDR3 DNA reads as TGTGCCAGCAGTTTTTTTCCGACCGGGACAGGGGTTCGGGAGCAGTACTTC. Translation gives CASSFFPTGTGVREQYF.

Concerning this clonotype: It may be a read error: a sequence one base away is much more abundant. The CDR3 DNA reads TGTGCCAGCAGCCAGGGGGACAGGGGGGTTGAGACCCAGTTCTTC. It codes for CASSQGDRGVETQFF. The V and J genes are TRBV28 and TRBJ2-1, with 11 bases matching TRBD1. The CDR3 runs 15 residues. The germline V gene has CDR1 MDHEN and CDR2 SYDVKM. Trimming cost V 6 bases and J 13 bases; bases outside gene matches: 14.

This chain uses TRBV12-3 or TRBV12-4 with TRBJ2-3, with D hard to call. The CDR3 runs to 14 residues. Trimming left V 11 bases short and J 0 bases short, with 15 bases between. The CDR3 DNA reads TGTGCCGGCCGAGTTAGGCAGAGCACAGATACGCAGTATTTT. It codes for CAGRVRQSTDTQYF.

V gene TRBV27 combines with J gene TRBJ2-3; 11 nucleotides agree with TRBD2. CDR3 length: 16 amino acids. The germline V gene encodes CDR1 MNHEY and CDR2 SMNVEV (reference sequence). Trimming took 6 bases from V and 1 from J; bases not matched to a gene: 6. The CDR3 sequence: CASRQPGLAGTDTQYF. For the CDR3, the DNA is TGTGCCAGCAGGCAACCGGGACTAGCGGGCACAGATACGCAGTATTTT.

V gene TRBV12-3 or TRBV12-4 combines with J gene TRBJ1-5; D gene unclear. The CDR3 loop spans 17 amino acids. Deletions cut 3 bases from V and 3 bases from J, with 18 bases between. In DNA form, the CDR3 reads TGTGCCAGCAGTTTCCCCCTTGGTGGGAATGACAATCAGCCCCAGCATTTT. This gives the protein CASSFPLGGNDNQPQHF.

This clonotype has at least ten counts. The J gene is TRBJ1-6, the V gene TRBV11-2, with 7 bases that match TRBD1. CDR3 length equals 18 residues. V was pared by 5 bases and J by 0 bases, with 10 bases of the junction left unmatched. Per the germline V gene, CDR1 is SGHAT and CDR2 is FQNNGV. CDR3 sequence: CASSRKTGVSSYNSPLHF. The CDR3 DNA is TGTGCCAGCAGCCGAAAAACAGGGGTGAGCTCCTATAATTCACCCCTCCACTTT.

Concerning this clonotype: At one boundary the junction diverges from the germline segment, which might be a read error. The rearrangement uses TRBV5-1 and TRBJ2-7, with TRBD1 as a possible D gene (6 bases). The germline CDR1 and CDR2 sequences are SGHRS and YFSETQ. CDR3 size: 14 residues. CDR3 coding DNA: TGTGCCAGCAGCCTCACAGGGCCAGCCTACGAGCAGTACTTC. This encodes CASSLTGPAYEQYF.

This clonotype was found many times. J is TRBJ2-3 and V is TRBV5-1; 9 bases align to TRBD2. CDR3 length equals 17 residues. V lost 3 bases to trimming and J lost 2 bases; unmatched junction nucleotides: 10. Germline V CDR1 and CDR2: SGHRS, YFSETQ. CDR3 nucleotides: TGCGCCAGCAGCTGGGGACTAGCTGGCCCTCTCACAGATACGCAGTATTTT. It translates to CASSWGLAGPLTDTQYF.

This clonotype was counted between two and nine times. A much larger clone differs by one base, so this may be a read error. The J gene is TRBJ2-5, the V gene TRBV28; a weak D match, TRBD1 (6 bases). CDR1 is MDHEN, CDR2 SYDVKM, per germline. The CDR3 has 14 amino acids. Trimming took 3 bases from V and 11 from J, leaving 19 bases between them. The CDR3 spells CASSLIRGSREQYF. DNA of the CDR3: TGTGCCAGCAGTTTGATTAGGGGGAGTAGGGAGCAGTACTTC.

This clonotype was picked up many times. The V and J genes are TRBV11-2 and TRBJ2-1; 11 bases match TRBD2. Losses at the gene ends were 1 base for V and 4 bases for J; bases not matched to a gene: 6. CDR3 size: 17 residues. In germline, CDR1 is SGHAT, CDR2 FQNNGV. The CDR3 sequence: CASSLGASGRSYNEQFF. The CDR3 nucleotides are TGTGCCAGCAGCTTAGGGGCTAGCGGGAGGTCTTACAATGAGCAGTTCTTC. The full variable domain, in which reference TRBV11-2 and TRBJ2-1 provide the parts outside the CDR3, is EAGVAQSPRYKIIEKRQSVAFWCNPISGHATLYWYQQILGQGPKLLIQFQNNGVVDDSQLPKDRFSAERLKGVDSTLKIQPAKLEDSAVYLCASSLGASGRSYNEQFFGPGTRLTVL.

The chain combines TRBV10-3 with TRBJ2-7; 15 bases are a match to TRBD2. The CDR3 has 19 residues. Germline-derived CDR1 and CDR2 are ENHRY and SYGVKD. The junction had 15 bases not matched to a gene; V was cut back by 5 bases and J by 4 bases. The CDR3 sequence: CAISKGQPGLAGGLYEQYF. CDR3 in DNA: TGTGCCATCAGTAAAGGACAGCCGGGACTAGCGGGAGGATTGTACGAGCAGTACTTC.

Details on this clonotype: A read error is likely here: a far larger clone is one base away. V and J are TRBV3-1 and TRBJ2-1; 15 bases match TRBD2. Unmatched junction bases numbered 11, after V lost 4 bases and J lost 13 bases. Germline lookup yields CDR1 LGHDT and CDR2 YNNKEL (reference sequence). The CDR3 is 16 residues long. CDR3 protein: CASSPGLAGGRETQFF. The DNA of the CDR3 is TGTGCCAGCAGCCCGGGACTAGCGGGAGGACGGGAGACCCAGTTCTTC.

This clonotype has a count of ten or more. The chain combines TRBV20-1 with TRBJ2-7; the match to TRBD1 covers 11 bases. Looked up from germline, CDR1 is DFQATT and CDR2 is SNEGSKA (reference sequence). CDR3 length equals 11 residues. V was pared by 6 bases and J by 11 bases, with 6 bases of the junction left unmatched. This CDR3 is CSAVDRGQKYF. DNA for the CDR3: TGCAGTGCCGTGGACAGGGGGCAAAAGTACTTC.